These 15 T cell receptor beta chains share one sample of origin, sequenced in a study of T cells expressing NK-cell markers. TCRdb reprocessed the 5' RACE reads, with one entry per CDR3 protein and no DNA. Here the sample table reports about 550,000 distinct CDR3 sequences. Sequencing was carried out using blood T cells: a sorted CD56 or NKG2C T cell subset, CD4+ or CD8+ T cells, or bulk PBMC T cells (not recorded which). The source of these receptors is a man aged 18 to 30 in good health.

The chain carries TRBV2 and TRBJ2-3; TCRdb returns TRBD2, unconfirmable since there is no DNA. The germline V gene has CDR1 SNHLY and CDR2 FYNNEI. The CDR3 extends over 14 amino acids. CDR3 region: CASIWTRDTDTQYF.

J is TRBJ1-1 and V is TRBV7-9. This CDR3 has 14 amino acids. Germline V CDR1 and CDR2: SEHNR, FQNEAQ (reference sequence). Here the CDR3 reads CASSLRDYATEAFF.

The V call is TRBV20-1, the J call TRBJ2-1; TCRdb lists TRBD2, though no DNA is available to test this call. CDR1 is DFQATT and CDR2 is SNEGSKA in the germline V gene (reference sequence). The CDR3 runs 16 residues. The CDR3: CSARGQGKAGGHEQFF.

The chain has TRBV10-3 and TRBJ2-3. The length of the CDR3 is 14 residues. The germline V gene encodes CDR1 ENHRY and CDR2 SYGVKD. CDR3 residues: CAIRGNFRTDTQYF.

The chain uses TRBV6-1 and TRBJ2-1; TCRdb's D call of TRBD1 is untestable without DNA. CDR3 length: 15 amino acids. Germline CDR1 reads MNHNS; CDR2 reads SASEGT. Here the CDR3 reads CASNQRQGAIDEQFF.

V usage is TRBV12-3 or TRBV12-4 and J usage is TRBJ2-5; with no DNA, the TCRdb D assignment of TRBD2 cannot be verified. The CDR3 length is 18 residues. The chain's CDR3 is CASSFGSNLPRSQETQYF.

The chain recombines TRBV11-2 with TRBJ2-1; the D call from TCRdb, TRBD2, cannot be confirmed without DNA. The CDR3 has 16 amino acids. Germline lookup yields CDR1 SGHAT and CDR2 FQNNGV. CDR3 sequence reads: CASSLDLASGSYEQFF. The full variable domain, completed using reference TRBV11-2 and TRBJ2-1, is EAGVAQSPRYKIIEKRQSVAFWCNPISGHATLYWYQQILGQGPKLLIQFQNNGVVDDSQLPKDRFSAERLKGVDSTLKIQPAKLEDSAVYLCASSLDLASGSYEQFFGPGTRLTVL.

The chain's CDR3 is CASSLNDLTDTQYF. The chain couples TRBV5-1 to TRBJ2-3. Germline V gene lookup returns CDR1 SGHRS and CDR2 YFSETQ. CDR3 length: 14 residues.

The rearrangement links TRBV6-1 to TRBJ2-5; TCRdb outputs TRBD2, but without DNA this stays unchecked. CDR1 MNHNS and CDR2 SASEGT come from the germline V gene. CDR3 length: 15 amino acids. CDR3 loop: CASSRAPTKKETQYF.

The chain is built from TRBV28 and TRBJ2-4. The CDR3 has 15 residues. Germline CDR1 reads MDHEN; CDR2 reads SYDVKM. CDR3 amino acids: CASSSPTQAKNIQYF.

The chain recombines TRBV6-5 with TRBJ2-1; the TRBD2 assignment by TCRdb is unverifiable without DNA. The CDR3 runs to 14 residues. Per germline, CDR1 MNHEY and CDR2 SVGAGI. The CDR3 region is CASSWTRGGNEQFF.

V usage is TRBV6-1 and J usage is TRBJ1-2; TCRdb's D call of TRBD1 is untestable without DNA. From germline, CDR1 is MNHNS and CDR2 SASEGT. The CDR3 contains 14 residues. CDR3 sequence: CASSVRGTGYGYTF.

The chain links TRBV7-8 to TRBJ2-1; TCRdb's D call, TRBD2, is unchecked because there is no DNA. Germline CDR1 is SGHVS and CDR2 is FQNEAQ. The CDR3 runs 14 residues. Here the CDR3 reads CASSLKAGGFEQFF.

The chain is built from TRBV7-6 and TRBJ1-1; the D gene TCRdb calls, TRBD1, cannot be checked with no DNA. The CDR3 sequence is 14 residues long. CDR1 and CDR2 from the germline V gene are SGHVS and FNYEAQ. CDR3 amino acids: CASSRQGFVTEAFF.

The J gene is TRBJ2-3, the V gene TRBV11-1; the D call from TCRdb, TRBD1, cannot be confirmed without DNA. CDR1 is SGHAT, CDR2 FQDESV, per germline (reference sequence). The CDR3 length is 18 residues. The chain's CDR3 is CASNLDRGRALLTDTQYF.